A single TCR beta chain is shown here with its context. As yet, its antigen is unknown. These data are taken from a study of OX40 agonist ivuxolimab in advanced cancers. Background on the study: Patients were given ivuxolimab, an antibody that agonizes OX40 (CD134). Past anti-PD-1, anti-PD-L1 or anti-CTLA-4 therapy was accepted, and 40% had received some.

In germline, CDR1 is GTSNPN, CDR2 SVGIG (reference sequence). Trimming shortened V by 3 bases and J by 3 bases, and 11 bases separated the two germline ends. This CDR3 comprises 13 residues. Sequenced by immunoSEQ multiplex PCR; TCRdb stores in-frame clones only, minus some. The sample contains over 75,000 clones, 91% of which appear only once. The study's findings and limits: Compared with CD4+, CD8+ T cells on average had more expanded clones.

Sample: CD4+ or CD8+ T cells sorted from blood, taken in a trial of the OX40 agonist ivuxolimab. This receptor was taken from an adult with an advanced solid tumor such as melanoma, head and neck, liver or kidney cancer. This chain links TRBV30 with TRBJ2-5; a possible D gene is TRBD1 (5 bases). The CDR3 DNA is TGTGCCTGGAGCCGGAACAGGAAAGAGACCCAGTACTTC. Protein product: CAWSRNRKETQYF.